This record covers a single TCR beta chain. The antigen is undetermined. The data stem from a study of shared clonotypes between healthy human individuals. Study-wide context: For every donor, three CD4 naive, three CD4 memory, two CD8 naive and one CD8 memory plates were used. Study-wide points: Among non-shared clonotypes, generation probabilities were lower than among those shared by all four donors.

Generated by immunoSEQ multiplex PCR, the TCRdb table keeps only in-frame clones and is missing some. The repertoire holds millions of clones, with approximately 94% as singletons. V was shortened by 3 bases and J by 4 bases, with 16 bases between the two germline ends. CDR3 size: 17 residues. CDR1 and CDR2 from the germline V gene are MGHDK and SYGVNS. J is TRBJ1-6 and V is TRBV25-1; D may be TRBD1 (6 bases). The source material was naive CD4+ T cells sorted from blood. Regarding subset: CD45RA+ positively selected. This clonotype was obtained from a young man in good health. The CDR3 DNA sequence: TGTGCCAGCAGTGAGAGCACGGGGGCGGCTTATAATTCACCCCTCCACTTT. Residues: CASSESTGAAYNSPLHF.